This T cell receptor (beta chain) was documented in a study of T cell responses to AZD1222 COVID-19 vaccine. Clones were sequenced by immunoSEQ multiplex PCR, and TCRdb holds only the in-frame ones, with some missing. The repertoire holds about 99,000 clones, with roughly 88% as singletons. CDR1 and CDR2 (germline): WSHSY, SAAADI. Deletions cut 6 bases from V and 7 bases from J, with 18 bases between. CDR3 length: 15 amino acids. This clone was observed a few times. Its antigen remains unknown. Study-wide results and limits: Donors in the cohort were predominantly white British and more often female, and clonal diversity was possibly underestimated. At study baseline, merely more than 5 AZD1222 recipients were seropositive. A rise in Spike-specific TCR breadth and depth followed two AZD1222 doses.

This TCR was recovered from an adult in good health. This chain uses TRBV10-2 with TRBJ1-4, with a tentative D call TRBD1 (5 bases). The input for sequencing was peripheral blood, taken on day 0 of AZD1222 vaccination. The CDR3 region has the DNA TGCGCCAGCAGACACGGACTTGAGGGGAGTGAAAAACTGTTTTTT. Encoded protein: CASRHGLEGSEKLFF.